These 6 T cell receptor beta chains came from one sample sequenced in a study of identical twins. TCRdb reprocessed the 5' RACE reads via MiXCR and lists one record per CDR3 protein. The table lists 400,000 to 600,000 distinct CDR3 sequences, under 25% of them singletons. The sample was also linked to a second study, of yellow fever vaccine responses in identical twins.

The sequencing sample was made of CD4+ T cells sorted from blood. Receptors originate from a woman aged 18-30 years in good health.

This clonotype has more than one count but fewer than ten. This chain joins TRBV12-3 or TRBV12-4 and TRBJ2-7, with 13 bases lining up with TRBD2. This CDR3 spans 16 amino acids. Unmatched junction bases numbered 7, after V lost 5 bases and J lost 3 bases. In nucleotides, the CDR3 is TGTGCCAGCAGTGTAGGACTAGCGGGAGCGAACTACGAGCAGTACTTC. Protein product: CASSVGLAGANYEQYF.

The chain is built from TRBV20-1 and TRBJ1-1; a weak D match, TRBD1 (6 bases). Germline V CDR1 and CDR2: DFQATT, SNEGSKA (reference sequence). The CDR3 extends over 14 amino acids. The V gene lost 3 bases and the J gene lost 1 base, with 12 bases spanning the gap. The CDR3: CSARAGGGNTEAFF. The CDR3, as DNA: TGCAGTGCTAGGGCTGGGGGCGGGAACACTGAAGCTTTCTTT.

V is TRBV5-1 and J is TRBJ1-1; the D is unclear. The CDR3 spans 14 residues. Trimming pared 5 bases from V and 2 bases from J, leaving 13 bases between. Germline V gene data show CDR1 as SGHRS and CDR2 as YFSETQ. The CDR3 bases are TGCGCCAGCAGGATAGACAACCGTAACACTGAAGCTTTCTTT. It translates to CASRIDNRNTEAFF.

This clonotype showed up just a few times. The chain carries TRBV4-1 and TRBJ2-1, with 7 nucleotides matching TRBD2. The trim removed 3 bases at V and 4 bases at J, leaving 6 bases unmatched. The germline V gene encodes CDR1 MGHRA and CDR2 YSYEKL. The CDR3 length is 15 residues. The CDR3 protein is CASSHRPGGYNEQFF. CDR3 DNA: TGCGCCAGCAGCCATCGACCGGGGGGTTACAATGAGCAGTTCTTC.

This clonotype was picked up a small number of times. J is TRBJ1-4 and V is TRBV20-1; possible D gene TRBD1, 6 bases. V was clipped by 2 bases and J by 8 bases, with 15 bases between them. In germline, CDR1 is DFQATT, CDR2 SNEGSKA (reference sequence). CDR3 size: 14 residues. The CDR3 DNA follows: TGCAGTGCTAGAAGGGGGGGCCCAAACGAAAAACTGTTTTTT. Amino acids: CSARRGGPNEKLFF.

V usage is TRBV3-1 and J usage is TRBJ2-7; D might be TRBD1 (6 bases). Trimming removed 2 bases from V and 4 bases from J, with 21 bases in between. Germline lookup yields CDR1 LGHDT and CDR2 YNNKEL (reference sequence). This CDR3 has 17 residues. CDR3 residues: CASSQSPTGLGTYEQYF. In DNA, the CDR3 is TGTGCCAGCAGCCAATCGCCCACCGGGCTCGGGACATACGAGCAGTACTTC.